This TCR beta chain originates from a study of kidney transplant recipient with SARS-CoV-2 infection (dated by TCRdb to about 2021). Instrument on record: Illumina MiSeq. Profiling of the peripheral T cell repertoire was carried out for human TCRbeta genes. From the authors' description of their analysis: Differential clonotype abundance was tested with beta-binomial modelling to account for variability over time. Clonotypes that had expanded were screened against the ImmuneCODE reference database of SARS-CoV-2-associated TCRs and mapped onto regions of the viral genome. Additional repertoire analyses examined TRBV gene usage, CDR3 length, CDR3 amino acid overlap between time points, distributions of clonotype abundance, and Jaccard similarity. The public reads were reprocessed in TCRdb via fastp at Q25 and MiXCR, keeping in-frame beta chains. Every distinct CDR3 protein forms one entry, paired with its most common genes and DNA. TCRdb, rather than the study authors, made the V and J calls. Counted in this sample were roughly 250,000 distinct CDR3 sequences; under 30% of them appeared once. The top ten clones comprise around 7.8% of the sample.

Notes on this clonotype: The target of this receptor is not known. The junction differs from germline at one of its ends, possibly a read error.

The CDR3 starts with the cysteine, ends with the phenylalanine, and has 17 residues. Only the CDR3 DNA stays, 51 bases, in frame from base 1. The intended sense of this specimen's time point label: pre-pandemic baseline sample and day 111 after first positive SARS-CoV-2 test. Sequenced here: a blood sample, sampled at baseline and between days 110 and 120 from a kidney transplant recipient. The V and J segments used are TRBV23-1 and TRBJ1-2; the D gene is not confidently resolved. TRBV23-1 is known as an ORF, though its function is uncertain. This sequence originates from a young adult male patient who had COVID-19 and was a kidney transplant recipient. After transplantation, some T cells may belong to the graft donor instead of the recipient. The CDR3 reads CASSEMLLRRKTYGHTF. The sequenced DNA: TGCGCCAGCAGTGAGATGTTGCTACGCAGAAAGACCTATGGCCACACCTTC.